The rows below give T cell receptor beta chains drawn from one sample of a study of T-cell reconstitution after alpha-beta-depleted transplantation in children. TCRdb reprocessed the PCR reads with MiXCR, giving one entry per CDR3 protein. The sample lists approximately 490,000 distinct CDR3 sequences, about 12% occurring once. The sample was PBMCs from the stem cell graft donor, taken from the stem cell graft. The origin of the receptors is a human donor who donated a stem cell graft to a child with combined immunodeficiency. CDR3s include the opening cysteine and the closing phenylalanine or tryptophan. Fields, in order: clone size, J gene, D gene, V gene, CDR3 protein, CDR3 DNA. The D gene is left open where the match is weak. Clone size is given for some rows only: seen once, a few or many times, or a class if the clone is expanded.

>few|TRBJ1-2|TRBD1|TRBV5-1
CASSPVEGAGYGYTF
TGCGCCAGCAGCCCCGTCGAGGGGGCGGGCTATGGCTACACCTTC
>NA|TRBJ2-7|NA|TRBV6-5
CASSYRVGNYEQYF
TGTGCCAGCAGTTACAGGGTAGGGAATTACGAGCAGTACTTC
>few|TRBJ2-7|NA|TRBV7-9
CASSSGGSAPHEQYF
TGTGCCAGCTCTAGTGGCGGGTCCGCTCCTCACGAGCAGTACTTC
>few|TRBJ2-3|NA|TRBV7-2
CASSLLADNTDTQYF
TGTGCCAGCAGCTTACTCGCGGATAACACAGATACGCAGTATTTT
>NA|TRBJ2-3|NA|TRBV7-2
CASGTAFWNTQYF
TGTGCCAGTGGGACGGCCTTTTGGAATACGCAGTATTTT
>NA|TRBJ2-7|NA|TRBV29-1
CSAQYREERYEQYF
TGCAGCGCTCAATACAGGGAAGAACGATACGAGCAGTACTTC
>NA|TRBJ2-3|TRBD1|TRBV7-9
CASSTRDRFTDTQYF
TGTGCCAGCAGCACCCGGGACAGGTTCACAGATACGCAGTATTTT
>many|TRBJ2-6|NA|TRBV12-3/TRBV12-4
CASTFGANVLTF
TGTGCCAGCACCTTCGGGGCCAACGTCCTGACTTTC
>many|TRBJ2-7|TRBD1|TRBV9
CASSDETGDAYF
TGTGCCAGCAGCGATGAAACAGGGGACGCGTACTTC
>NA|TRBJ2-1|TRBD2|TRBV7-7
CASSLGGRGDEQFF
TGTGCCAGCAGCTTGGGCGGGAGAGGGGATGAGCAGTTCTTC
>few|TRBJ2-1|NA|TRBV30
CAWSPRTVEQFF
TGTGCCTGGTCCCCACGCACGGTTGAGCAGTTCTTC
>NA|TRBJ2-7|TRBD1|TRBV14
CASSQVRTGTYEQYF
TGTGCCAGCAGCCAAGTGCGGACAGGAACCTACGAGCAGTACTTC
>NA|TRBJ2-1|NA|TRBV11-2
CASSLVTPINEQFF
TGTGCCAGCAGCCTTGTGACCCCCATCAATGAGCAGTTCTTC
>many|TRBJ1-1|NA|TRBV4-3
CASSQGRANTEAFF
TGCGCCAGCAGTCAGGGCAGGGCGAACACTGAAGCTTTCTTT
>many|TRBJ2-7|TRBD1|TRBV2
CASSETGQGVYEQYF
TGTGCCAGCAGTGAGACCGGACAGGGAGTCTACGAGCAGTACTTC
>many|TRBJ2-2|TRBD2|TRBV7-8
CASSLGTSGENTGELFF
TGTGCCAGCAGCTTAGGGACTAGCGGAGAGAACACCGGGGAGCTGTTTTTT
>many|TRBJ2-1|NA|TRBV6-1
CASSEAPSSYNEQFF
TGTGCCAGCAGTGAAGCGCCAAGTTCCTACAATGAGCAGTTCTTC
>few|TRBJ1-5|TRBD1|TRBV7-8
CASSTDRAYSNQPQHF
TGTGCCAGCAGCACGGACAGGGCTTATAGCAATCAGCCCCAGCATTTT
>NA|TRBJ2-7|NA|TRBV7-2
CASSPRDIHEQYF
TGTGCCAGCAGCCCTCGGGACATCCACGAGCAGTACTTC
>many|TRBJ2-7|NA|TRBV6-2/TRBV6-3
CASSGYRAQEQF
TGTGCCAGCAGTGGATACAGGGCCCAAGAACAGTTC